This passage covers 16 T cell receptor beta chains from one sample sequenced in a study of control samples from healthy donors and cancer patients. The method was immunoSEQ multiplex PCR; TCRdb's version includes in-frame clones alone and lacks a portion of them. Of approximately 100,000 clones listed, roughly 82% are singletons. What was sequenced was blood. The receptor set was obtained from a man between 60 and 75 years old in good health.

This rearrangement joins TRBV6-1 to TRBJ1-1, with D unclear. The CDR3 spans 15 residues. Germline CDR1 and CDR2: MNHNS and SASEGT. Between the trimmed V and J ends, which lost 1 base and 3 bases, there was a span of 12 bases. As DNA, the CDR3 is TGTGCCAGCAGTGAAGTTGGCAGTGTGGACACTGAAGCTTTCTTT. It encodes CASSEVGSVDTEAFF.

J is TRBJ2-5 and V is TRBV30; D possibly corresponds to TRBD1 (6 bases). Trimming took 2 bases from V and 4 from J, leaving 11 bases between them. CDR3 length: 13 residues. Germline V gene data show CDR1 as GTSNPN and CDR2 as SVGIG (reference sequence). CDR3 DNA: TGTGCCTGGAGTCAGGGGTTCAGAGAGACCCAGTACTTC. This codes for CAWSQGFRETQYF.

The V gene is TRBV7-8, the J gene TRBJ2-3; 10 bases align to TRBD2. Per the germline V gene, CDR1 is SGHVS and CDR2 is FQNEAQ. Losses at the gene ends were 1 base for V and 4 bases for J; bases not matched to a gene: 5. The CDR3 runs 16 residues. The DNA for the CDR3 is TGTGCCAGCAGCTTAGGACTAGCGGGCGGGGCAGATACGCAGTATTTT. Amino acid sequence: CASSLGLAGGADTQYF. Complete variable domain (other parts from reference TRBV7-8 and TRBJ2-3): GAGVSQSPRYKVAKRGQDVALRCDPISGHVSLFWYQQALGQGPEFLTYFQNEAQLDKSGLPSDRFFAERPEGSVSTLKIQRTQQEDSAVYLCASSLGLAGGADTQYFGPGTRLTVL.

This rearrangement joins TRBV6-4 to TRBJ1-6; D is unclear. V was pared by 1 base and J by 9 bases, with 16 bases between. This CDR3 comprises 16 residues. Looked up from germline, CDR1 is MRHNA and CDR2 is SNTAGT. Here the CDR3 DNA reads TGTGCCAGCAGTGACTGGCCACGACCCAAGGCTTCACCCCTCCACTTT. This translates into CASSDWPRPKASPLHF.

V is TRBV6-1 and J is TRBJ2-1, with unresolved D. V lost 3 bases and J 6 bases, leaving 6 bases between the germline ends. Germline V gene data show CDR1 as MNHNS and CDR2 as SASEGT. CDR3 length: 12 residues. As DNA, the CDR3 is TGTGCCAGCAGTGATTGGGTCAATGAGCAGTTCTTC. Protein: CASSDWVNEQFF.

CDR3 nucleotides: TGCAGCGTTGAATACGATTCCTACGAGCAGTACTTC. Its translation: CSVEYDSYEQYF. This sequence joins TRBV29-1 and TRBJ2-7; D remains unclear. This CDR3 has 12 amino acids. Germline CDR1 SQVTM, CDR2 ANQGSEA. Trimming took off 2 bases at V and 1 base at J, with 6 bases between the two ends.

This clone was found a few times. The chain couples TRBV10-3 to TRBJ2-2; the D is unclear. The germline CDR1 and CDR2 sequences are ENHRY and SYGVKD. V was shortened by 4 bases and J by 4 bases, with 4 bases between the two germline ends. This CDR3 region has 12 residues. The CDR3 reads CAISASTGELFF. The CDR3 region has the DNA TGTGCCATCAGTGCAAGCACCGGGGAGCTGTTTTTT.

This clone was observed once. The gene calls are TRBV24-1 and TRBJ2-1; TRBD1 matches at 10 bases. CDR1 and CDR2 (germline): KGHDR, SFDVKD. This CDR3 comprises 17 residues. V lost 2 bases, J lost 2 bases, and 5 bases stayed unmatched. CDR3 loop: CATSDSPGQGTYNEQFF. CDR3 nucleotides: TGTGCCACCAGTGATTCGCCGGGACAGGGGACCTACAATGAGCAGTTCTTC.

The rearrangement uses TRBV30 and TRBJ1-2; perhaps TRBD1 as D (5 bases). V was cut by 5 bases and J by 4 bases, with 14 bases left in between. The CDR3 extends over 13 amino acids. Germline-derived CDR1 and CDR2 are GTSNPN and SVGIG (reference sequence). CDR3: CAWQAGTSYGYTF. In DNA, the CDR3 is TGTGCCTGGCAAGCCGGGACCTCCTATGGCTACACCTTC.

This clone was found a few times. This chain joins TRBV25-1 and TRBJ1-2; 10 bases are a match to TRBD1. This CDR3 has 15 residues. CDR1 is MGHDK, CDR2 SYGVNS, per germline. V was clipped by 3 bases and J by 4 bases; unmatched bases: 5. CDR3 loop: CASSDSGTGVYGYTF. The DNA for the CDR3 is TGTGCCAGCAGTGATTCCGGGACAGGGGTCTATGGCTACACCTTC.

This sequence joins TRBV24-1 and TRBJ1-2; the D gene is possibly TRBD1 (5 bases). The CDR3 is 12 amino acids. Germline V CDR1 and CDR2: KGHDR, SFDVKD. V lost 4 bases and J 14 bases, leaving 16 bases between the germline ends. This CDR3 is CATSEAGRDLTF. The DNA of the CDR3 is TGTGCCACCAGTGAGGCTGGGCGGGACCTGACCTTC.

This chain's CDR3 is CASSSGAPPYEQYF. CDR3 in DNA: TGTGCCAGCAGCTCGGGAGCCCCTCCCTACGAGCAGTACTTC. The chain links TRBV28 to TRBJ2-7, with D possibly TRBD2 on 6 matching bases. The CDR3 length is 14 residues. Germline CDR1 and CDR2: MDHEN and SYDVKM. The V and J ends lost 6 bases and 2 bases respectively, with 14 bases between them.

This clone has a single count. This rearrangement joins TRBV7-9 to TRBJ2-3; no reliable D call. Trimming stripped 5 bases from V and 3 bases from J, with 24 bases between. CDR3 length: 18 residues. Germline CDR1 and CDR2: SEHNR and FQNEAQ (reference sequence). The CDR3 bases are TGTGCCAGCAGCCGGCGCCGCATCGTATCTCCTGAGACAGATACGCAGTATTTT. Encoded protein: CASSRRRIVSPETDTQYF.

The chain couples TRBV28 to TRBJ1-1; 7 nucleotides align to TRBD1. Germline V lookup: CDR1 MDHEN, CDR2 SYDVKM. The CDR3 sequence is 14 residues long. Unmatched junction bases numbered 8, after V lost 5 bases and J lost 5 bases. The CDR3 DNA reads TGTGCCAGCAGTGCCCAGGGGGGTTGGACTGAAGCTTTCTTT. Its protein product is CASSAQGGWTEAFF. The whole variable domain, filled in from reference TRBV28 and TRBJ1-1, reads DVKVTQSSRYLVKRTGEKVFLECVQDMDHENMFWYRQDPGLGLRLIYFSYDVKMKEKGDIPEGYSVSREKKERFSLILESASTNQTSMYLCASSAQGGWTEAFFGQGTRLTVV.

Comments on this clone: This CDR3 is also generated by other DNA sequences in the sample. The chain employs TRBV5-1 and TRBJ2-7; D perhaps matches TRBD1 (6 bases). Between the trimmed V and J ends, which lost 3 bases and 4 bases, there was a span of 14 bases. The CDR3 totals 14 residues. Germline loops: CDR1 SGHRS, CDR2 YFSETQ. CDR3 in DNA: TGCGCCAGCAGCTCCGGGACACCACCGTACGAGCAGTACTTC. It yields the protein CASSSGTPPYEQYF.

This rearrangement joins TRBV18 to TRBJ1-5; 7 bases align to TRBD1. Germline V CDR1 and CDR2: KGHSH, LQKENI. This CDR3 has 16 residues. Trimming took 6 bases from V and 0 from J; bases not matched to a gene: 8. The CDR3, as DNA: TGTGCCAGCTCGGAAGGGACAGACCTTAGCAATCAGCCCCAGCATTTT. Its translation: CASSEGTDLSNQPQHF. Full variable domain (outside the CDR3, taken from reference TRBV18 and TRBJ1-5): NAGVMQNPRHLVRRRGQEARLRCSPMKGHSHVYWYRQLPEEGLKFMVYLQKENIIDESGMPKERFSAEFPKEGPSILRIQQVVRGDSAAYFCASSEGTDLSNQPQHFGDGTRLSIL.